Below are 24 T cell receptor beta chains sequenced from a single sample in a study of early T cells in non-severe SARS-CoV-2 infection. MiXCR, run by TCRdb on the 5' RACE reads, gives a single entry per CDR3 protein. The table includes about 76,000 distinct CDR3 sequences, 9.5% to 15% detected once. The sample taken for sequencing was whole blood. Receptors were obtained from an adult who was a healthcare worker with PCR-confirmed SARS-CoV-2 infection or an uninfected control (not recorded which).

This chain links TRBV9 with TRBJ2-1; 7 bases are shared with TRBD2. The CDR3 is 14 amino acids. Losses at the gene ends were 5 bases for V and 4 bases for J; bases not matched to a gene: 6. Germline CDR1 SGDLS, CDR2 YYNGEE. The CDR3 protein is CASSPDGGYNEQFF. The CDR3 DNA is TGTGCCAGCAGTCCGGACGGGGGGTACAATGAGCAGTTCTTC. The full variable domain, with the rest looked up from reference TRBV9 and TRBJ2-1, is DSGVTQTPKHLITATGQRVTLRCSPRSGDLSVYWYQQSLDQGLQFLIQYYNGEERAKGNILERFSAQQFPDLHSELNLSSLELGDSALYFCASSPDGGYNEQFFGPGTRLTVL.

CDR3 bases: TGTGCCAGCAGCCCCCGGCTAGCGGGGGACTACAATGAGCAGTTCTTC. Residues: CASSPRLAGDYNEQFF. The chain joins TRBV6-2 or TRBV6-3 to TRBJ2-1, with 10 nucleotides matching TRBD2. The CDR3 consists of 16 residues. Unmatched junction bases numbered 8, after V lost 6 bases and J lost 3 bases. Germline V lookup: CDR1 MNHEY, CDR2 SVGEGT.

This clonotype was detected a few times. The V call is TRBV7-8, the J call TRBJ1-1; possibly TRBD1 for D (6 bases). The ends were cut back, 5 bases at V and 4 bases at J, with 20 bases in the middle. Germline CDR1 reads SGHVS; CDR2 reads FQNEAQ. The CDR3 is 16 residues long. DNA of the CDR3: TGTGCCAGCAGCCCCCCTCCCAGAGGGGGGGGCACTGAAGCTTTCTTT. Its protein product is CASSPPPRGGGTEAFF.

In its sample, this clonotype was seen many times. The chain combines TRBV5-1 with TRBJ2-1, with D possibly matching TRBD1 (5 bases). The CDR3 is 16 residues long. With 0 bases removed from V and 1 base from J, the gap between germline ends came to 11 bases. CDR1 is SGHRS and CDR2 is YFSETQ in the germline V gene. In DNA, the CDR3 is TGCGCCAGCAGCTTGGGGGCAGGGCGATCCTACAATGAGCAGTTCTTC. Translated, it gives CASSLGAGRSYNEQFF.

This clonotype was recorded at least ten times. This sequence joins TRBV28 and TRBJ2-7; 9 bases agree with TRBD2. The ends lost 6 bases at V and 2 bases at J; junction bases unmatched: 8. The germline V gene has CDR1 MDHEN and CDR2 SYDVKM. The CDR3 runs to 15 residues. DNA of the CDR3: TGTGCCAGCAGGTCCGGGGCGGGAGGGGCCTACGAGCAGTACTTC. It specifies CASRSGAGGAYEQYF.

This clonotype was detected only a few times. The chain has TRBV5-4 and TRBJ2-7; no definite D call. This CDR3 contains 12 residues. V was trimmed by 1 base and J by 3 bases, leaving 5 bases between them. CDR1 and CDR2 (germline): SGHNT, YYREEE (reference sequence). CDR3 residues: CASSLRDYEQYF. CDR3 bases: TGTGCCAGCAGCTTGAGGGACTACGAGCAGTACTTC.

This clonotype was detected many times. The chain employs TRBV28 and TRBJ2-1; D is uncertain. With 7 bases removed from V and 4 bases from J, the gap between germline ends came to 5 bases. The length of the CDR3 is 11 residues. The germline gives CDR1 MDHEN, CDR2 SYDVKM. The CDR3 DNA is TGTGCCAGCACTGTGTACAATGAGCAGTTCTTC. It translates to CASTVYNEQFF.

This clonotype was recorded many times. The chain links TRBV5-5 to TRBJ2-2, with TRBD2 identical over 11 bases. The length of the CDR3 is 15 residues. The J segment lost 5 bases and the V segment lost 4 bases, leaving 4 bases of the junction unmatched. Germline V gives CDR1 SGHKS, CDR2 YYEKEE (reference sequence). The CDR3 nucleotides are TGTGCCAGCAGCACGACTAGCGGGAAGACCGGGGAGCTGTTTTTT. This gives the protein CASSTTSGKTGELFF.

This clonotype was seen ten or more times. The chain joins TRBV14 to TRBJ2-3; D unclear. CDR1 SGHDN and CDR2 FVKESK come from the germline V gene. With 0 bases removed from V and 0 bases from J, the gap between germline ends came to 13 bases. The CDR3 length is 17 residues. The DNA for the CDR3 is TGTGCCAGCAGCCAAGATTGGTACAGATCTAGCACAGATACGCAGTATTTT. Encoded protein: CASSQDWYRSSTDTQYF.

The gene calls are TRBV5-6 and TRBJ2-2; TRBD2 matches at 8 bases. J lost 4 bases, V lost 5 bases, and 13 bases had no gene match. Germline CDR1 is SGHDT and CDR2 is YYEEEE. The CDR3 sequence is 17 residues long. The CDR3 region is CASSFPPGGKGTGELFF. The CDR3 region has the DNA TGTGCCAGCAGTTTCCCCCCGGGGGGGAAGGGCACCGGGGAGCTGTTTTTT.

This clonotype was counted a few times. This chain connects TRBV6-5 to TRBJ1-4; 10 nucleotides align to TRBD1. V gave up 6 bases and J gave up 9 bases; unmatched junction bases: 19. Germline V gene lookup returns CDR1 MNHEY and CDR2 SVGAGI. The CDR3 runs to 18 residues. In DNA, the CDR3 is TGTGCCAGCAGCTTAGGACCCGGTTCGGGACAGGGGTGGAAAAAACTGTTTTTT. Translated, it gives CASSLGPGSGQGWKKLFF.

The V gene is TRBV28, the J gene TRBJ1-1; D remains unclear. The CDR3 extends over 13 amino acids. V was cut by 6 bases and J by 3 bases, with 11 bases left in between. CDR1 MDHEN and CDR2 SYDVKM come from the germline V gene. CDR3 in amino acids: CASRPEMYTEAFF. Here the CDR3 DNA reads TGTGCCAGCAGGCCCGAGATGTACACTGAAGCTTTCTTT.

Many counts were recorded for this clonotype. V gene TRBV7-9 combines with J gene TRBJ1-1; D unclear. V was trimmed by 5 bases and J by 1 base, leaving 8 bases between them. The CDR3 loop spans 13 amino acids. Germline V gene lookup returns CDR1 SEHNR and CDR2 FQNEAQ (reference sequence). The CDR3 sequence: CASSPSQNTEAFF. CDR3 in DNA: TGTGCCAGCAGCCCTTCACAGAACACTGAAGCTTTCTTT.

The rearrangement links TRBV7-9 to TRBJ2-6; D is ambiguous. V shed 2 bases and J shed 0 bases, with 8 bases lying between them. The CDR3 is 16 residues long. Germline CDR1 is SEHNR and CDR2 is FQNEAQ (reference sequence). For the CDR3, the DNA is TGTGCCAGCAGCTTAACGTTACCCTCTGGGGCCAACGTCCTGACTTTC. It specifies CASSLTLPSGANVLTF.

This clonotype was detected a few times. The genes are TRBV7-2 and TRBJ2-1; a weak D match, TRBD2 (5 bases). The CDR3 runs 15 residues. From germline, CDR1 is SGHTA and CDR2 FQGNSA. V lost 1 base and J 5 bases, leaving 12 bases between the germline ends. CDR3 nucleotides: TGTGCCAGCAGCTTAGGGGGAGCGGTGAACAATGAGCAGTTCTTC. It yields the protein CASSLGGAVNNEQFF.

The V gene is TRBV30, the J gene TRBJ2-4, with D perhaps matching TRBD1 (5 bases). Germline loops: CDR1 GTSNPN, CDR2 SVGIG (reference sequence). CDR3 size: 12 residues. Trimming left V 0 bases short and J 6 bases short, with 6 bases between. CDR3 coding DNA: TGTGCCTGGAGTGTCCAGGGAAACATTCAGTACTTC. Protein product: CAWSVQGNIQYF.

The chain couples TRBV7-3 to TRBJ2-1; D possibly corresponds to TRBD2 (6 bases). Deletions cut 5 bases from V and 3 bases from J, with 14 bases between. Looked up from germline, CDR1 is SGHTA and CDR2 is FQGTGA. The CDR3 has 15 amino acids. This CDR3 is CASSQGLNNYNEQFF. CDR3 coding DNA: TGTGCCAGCAGCCAGGGACTCAATAACTACAATGAGCAGTTCTTC.

A few counts support this clonotype. The chain is built from TRBV5-1 and TRBJ2-7; TRBD2 matches at 9 bases. CDR1 and CDR2 from the germline V gene are SGHRS and YFSETQ. V dropped 4 bases and J dropped 0; count of bases not matched to a gene: 5. The CDR3 totals 15 residues. The CDR3 nucleotides are TGCGCCAGCAGCGTTCTAGCGGGGCGCTCCTACGAGCAGTACTTC. Its protein product is CASSVLAGRSYEQYF. Filled out from reference TRBV5-1 and TRBJ2-7, the complete variable domain reads KAGVTQTPRYLIKTRGQQVTLSCSPISGHRSVSWYQQTPGQGLQFLFEYFSETQRNKGNFPGRFSGRQFSNSRSEMNVSTLELGDSALYLCASSVLAGRSYEQYFGPGTRLTVT.

This clonotype was seen repeatedly, ten times or more. The chain has TRBV29-1 and TRBJ2-4, with 9 bases fitting TRBD2. From germline, CDR1 is SQVTM and CDR2 ANQGSEA. The CDR3 length is 14 residues. The trim removed 4 bases at V and 0 bases at J, leaving 1 base unmatched. The CDR3 is CSVGGRAAKNIQYF. The CDR3 coding sequence is TGCAGCGTTGGCGGGAGGGCAGCCAAAAACATTCAGTACTTC.

This rearrangement joins TRBV7-2 to TRBJ2-5; D tentatively reads TRBD1 or TRBD2 (5 bases each). There are 14 residues in the CDR3. Germline V lookup: CDR1 SGHTA, CDR2 FQGNSA. Trimming removed 6 bases at V and 5 bases at J, with 16 bases between. The CDR3 DNA sequence: TGTGCCAGCAGATTTGGGGGATCCCAGGAGACCCAGTACTTC. Translating gives CASRFGGSQETQYF. The full variable domain, its missing parts supplied by reference TRBV7-2 and TRBJ2-5, is GAGVSQSPSNKVTEKGKDVELRCDPISGHTALYWYRQSLGQGLEFLIYFQGNSAPDKSGLPSDRFSAERTGGSVSTLTIQRTQQEDSAVYLCASRFGGSQETQYFGPGTRLLVL.

The chain couples TRBV28 to TRBJ2-7, with 7 bases matching TRBD1. CDR1 and CDR2 from the germline V gene are MDHEN and SYDVKM. Losses at the gene ends were 3 bases for V and 3 bases for J; bases not matched to a gene: 5. CDR3 length: 14 residues. CDR3 in amino acids: CASSFGQVGYEQYF. The CDR3 bases are TGTGCCAGCAGTTTCGGACAGGTGGGCTACGAGCAGTACTTC. Drawing the rest from reference TRBV28 and TRBJ2-7, the complete variable domain is DVKVTQSSRYLVKRTGEKVFLECVQDMDHENMFWYRQDPGLGLRLIYFSYDVKMKEKGDIPEGYSVSREKKERFSLILESASTNQTSMYLCASSFGQVGYEQYFGPGTRLTVT.

V and J are TRBV29-1 and TRBJ2-1; D not certain. The V end lost 3 bases, the J end lost 4 bases, and 13 bases lay between the germline ends. Looked up from germline, CDR1 is SQVTM and CDR2 is ANQGSEA. The CDR3 loop spans 14 amino acids. Written as DNA, the CDR3 is TGCAGCGTTGACCCGCTCACATCGTACAATGAGCAGTTCTTC. It codes for CSVDPLTSYNEQFF.

This chain connects TRBV7-9 to TRBJ2-7; 8 positions agree with TRBD1. V lost 2 bases, J lost 2 bases, and 5 bases stayed unmatched. Germline V lookup: CDR1 SEHNR, CDR2 FQNEAQ (reference sequence). The CDR3 is 15 amino acids. The CDR3 DNA is TGTGCCAGCAGCTTAATAGGACAGGGCCCCTACGAGCAGTACTTC. This sequence encodes CASSLIGQGPYEQYF.

V is TRBV20-1 and J is TRBJ2-1, with a weak D call TRBD2 (6 bases). Germline lookup yields CDR1 DFQATT and CDR2 SNEGSKA (reference sequence). The CDR3 covers 13 residues. V was trimmed by 5 bases and J by 3 bases, leaving 11 bases between them. CDR3 region: CSAGTTSYNEQFF. The CDR3 DNA reads as TGCAGTGCTGGGACGACTAGCTACAATGAGCAGTTCTTC.